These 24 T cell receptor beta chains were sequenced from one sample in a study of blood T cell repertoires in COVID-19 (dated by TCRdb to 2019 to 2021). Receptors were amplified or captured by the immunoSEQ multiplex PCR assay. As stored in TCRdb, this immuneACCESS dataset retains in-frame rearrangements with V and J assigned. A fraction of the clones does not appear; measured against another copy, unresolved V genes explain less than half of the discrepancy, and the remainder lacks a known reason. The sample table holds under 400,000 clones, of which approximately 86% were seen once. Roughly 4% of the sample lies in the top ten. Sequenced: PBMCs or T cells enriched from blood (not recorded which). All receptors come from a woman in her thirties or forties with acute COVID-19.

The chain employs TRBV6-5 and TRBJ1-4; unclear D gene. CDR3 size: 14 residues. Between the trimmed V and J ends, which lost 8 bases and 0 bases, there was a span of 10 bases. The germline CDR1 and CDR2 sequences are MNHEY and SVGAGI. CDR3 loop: CASGPAPTNEKLFF. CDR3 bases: TGTGCCAGCGGGCCCGCCCCAACTAATGAAAAACTGTTTTTT.

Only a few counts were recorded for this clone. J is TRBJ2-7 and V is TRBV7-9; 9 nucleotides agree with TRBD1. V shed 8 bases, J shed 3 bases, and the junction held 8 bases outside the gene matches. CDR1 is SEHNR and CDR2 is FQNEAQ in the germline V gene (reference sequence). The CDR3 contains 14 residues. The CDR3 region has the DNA TGTGCCAGCCATCCTCCGGGACAGGGCTACGAGCAGTACTTC. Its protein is CASHPPGQGYEQYF.

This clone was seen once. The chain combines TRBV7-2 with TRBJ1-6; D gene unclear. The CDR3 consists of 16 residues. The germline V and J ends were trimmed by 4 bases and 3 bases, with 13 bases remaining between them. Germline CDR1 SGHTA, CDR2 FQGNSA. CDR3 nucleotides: TGTGCCAGCAGCTCCCGACATAACAACTATAATTCACCCCTCCACTTT. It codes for CASSSRHNNYNSPLHF.

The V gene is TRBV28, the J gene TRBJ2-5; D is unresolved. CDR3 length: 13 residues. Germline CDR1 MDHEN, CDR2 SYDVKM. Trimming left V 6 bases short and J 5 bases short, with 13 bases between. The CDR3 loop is CASSPRVLETQYF. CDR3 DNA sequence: TGTGCCAGCAGCCCGCGCGTTCTCGAGACCCAGTACTTC.

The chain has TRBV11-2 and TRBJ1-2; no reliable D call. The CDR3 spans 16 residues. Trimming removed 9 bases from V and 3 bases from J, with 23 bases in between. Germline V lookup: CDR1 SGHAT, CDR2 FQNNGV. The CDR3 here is CARPHWRLKRHYGYTF. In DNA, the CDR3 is TGTGCCAGGCCCCACTGGAGGTTAAAGCGGCACTATGGCTACACCTTC. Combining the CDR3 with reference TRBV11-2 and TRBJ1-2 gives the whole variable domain EAGVAQSPRYKIIEKRQSVAFWCNPISGHATLYWYQQILGQGPKLLIQFQNNGVVDDSQLPKDRFSAERLKGVDSTLKIQPAKLEDSAVYLCARPHWRLKRHYGYTFGSGTRLTVV.

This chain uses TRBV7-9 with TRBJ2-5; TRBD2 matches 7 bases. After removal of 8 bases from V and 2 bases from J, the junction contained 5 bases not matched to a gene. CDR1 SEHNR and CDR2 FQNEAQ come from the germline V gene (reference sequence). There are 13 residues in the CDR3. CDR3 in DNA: TGTGCCAGCCTCGGGGGGAATCAAGAGACCCAGTACTTC. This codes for CASLGGNQETQYF.

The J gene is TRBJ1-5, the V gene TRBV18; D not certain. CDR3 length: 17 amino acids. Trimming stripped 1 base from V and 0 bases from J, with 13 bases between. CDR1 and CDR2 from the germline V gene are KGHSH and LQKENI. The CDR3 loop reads CASSPRAGSDSNQPQHF. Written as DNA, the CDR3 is TGTGCCAGCTCACCACGTGCGGGGAGCGATAGCAATCAGCCCCAGCATTTT. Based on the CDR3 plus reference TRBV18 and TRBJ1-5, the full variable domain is NAGVMQNPRHLVRRRGQEARLRCSPMKGHSHVYWYRQLPEEGLKFMVYLQKENIIDESGMPKERFSAEFPKEGPSILRIQQVVRGDSAAYFCASSPRAGSDSNQPQHFGDGTRLSIL.

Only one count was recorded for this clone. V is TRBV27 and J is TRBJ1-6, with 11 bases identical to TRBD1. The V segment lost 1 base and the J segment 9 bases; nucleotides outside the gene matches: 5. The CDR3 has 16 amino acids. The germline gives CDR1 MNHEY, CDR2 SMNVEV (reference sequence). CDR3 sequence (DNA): TGTGCCAGCAGTTTATTGACGGACAGGGGGCCTTCACCCCTCCACTTT. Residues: CASSLLTDRGPSPLHF.

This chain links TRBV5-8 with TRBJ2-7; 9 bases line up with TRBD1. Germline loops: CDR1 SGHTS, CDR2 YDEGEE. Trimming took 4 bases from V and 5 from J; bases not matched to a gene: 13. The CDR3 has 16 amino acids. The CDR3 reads CASSPNSGQGGHEQYF. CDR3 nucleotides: TGTGCCAGCAGCCCCAACTCGGGACAGGGTGGCCACGAGCAGTACTTC.

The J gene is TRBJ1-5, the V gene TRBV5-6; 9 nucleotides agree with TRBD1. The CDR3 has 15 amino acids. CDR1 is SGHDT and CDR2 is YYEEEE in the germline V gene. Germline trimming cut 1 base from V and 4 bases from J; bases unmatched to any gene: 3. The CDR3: CASSLRDRANQPQHF. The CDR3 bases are TGTGCCAGCAGCTTGCGGGACAGGGCAAATCAGCCCCAGCATTTT.

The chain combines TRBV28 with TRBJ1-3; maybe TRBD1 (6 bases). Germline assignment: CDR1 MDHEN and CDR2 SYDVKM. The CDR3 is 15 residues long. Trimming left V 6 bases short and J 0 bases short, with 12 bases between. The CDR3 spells CASSDRKRSGNTIYF. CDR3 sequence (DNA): TGTGCCAGCAGCGACAGGAAACGCTCTGGAAACACCATATATTTT. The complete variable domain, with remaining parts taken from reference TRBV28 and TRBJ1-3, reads DVKVTQSSRYLVKRTGEKVFLECVQDMDHENMFWYRQDPGLGLRLIYFSYDVKMKEKGDIPEGYSVSREKKERFSLILESASTNQTSMYLCASSDRKRSGNTIYFGEGSWLTVV.

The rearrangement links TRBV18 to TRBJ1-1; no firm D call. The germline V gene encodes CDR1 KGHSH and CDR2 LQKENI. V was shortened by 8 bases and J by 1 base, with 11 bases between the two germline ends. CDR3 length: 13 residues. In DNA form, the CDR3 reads TGTGCCAGCCTCAATCGACAGAACACTGAAGCTTTCTTT. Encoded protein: CASLNRQNTEAFF.

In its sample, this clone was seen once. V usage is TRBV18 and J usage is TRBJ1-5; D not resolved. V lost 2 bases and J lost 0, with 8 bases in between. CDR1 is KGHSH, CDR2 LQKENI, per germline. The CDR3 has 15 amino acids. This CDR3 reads CASSPGPASNQPQHF. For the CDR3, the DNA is TGTGCCAGCTCACCAGGGCCGGCTAGCAATCAGCCCCAGCATTTT. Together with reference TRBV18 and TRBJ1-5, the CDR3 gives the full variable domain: NAGVMQNPRHLVRRRGQEARLRCSPMKGHSHVYWYRQLPEEGLKFMVYLQKENIIDESGMPKERFSAEFPKEGPSILRIQQVVRGDSAAYFCASSPGPASNQPQHFGDGTRLSIL.

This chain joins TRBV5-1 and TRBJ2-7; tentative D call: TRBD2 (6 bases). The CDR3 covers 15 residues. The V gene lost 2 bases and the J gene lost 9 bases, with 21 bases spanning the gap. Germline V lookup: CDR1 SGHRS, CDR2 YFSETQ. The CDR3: CASSLKAGPQGGQYF. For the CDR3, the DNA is TGCGCCAGCAGCTTAAAAGCGGGCCCACAAGGAGGGCAGTACTTC.

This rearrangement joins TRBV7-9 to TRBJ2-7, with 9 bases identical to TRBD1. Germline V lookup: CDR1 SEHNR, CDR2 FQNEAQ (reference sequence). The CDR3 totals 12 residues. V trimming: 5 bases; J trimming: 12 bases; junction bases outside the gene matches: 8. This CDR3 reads CASSPRDRDSYF. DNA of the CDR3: TGTGCCAGCAGCCCGAGGGACAGGGATTCGTACTTC.

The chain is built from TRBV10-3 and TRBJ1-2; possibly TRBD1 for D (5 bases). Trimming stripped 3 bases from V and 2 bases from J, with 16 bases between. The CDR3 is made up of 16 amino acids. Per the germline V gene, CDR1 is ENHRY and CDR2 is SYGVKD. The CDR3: CAISDLVGRDNYGYTF. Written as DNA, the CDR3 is TGTGCCATCAGTGACCTGGTCGGGAGGGACAACTATGGCTACACCTTC.

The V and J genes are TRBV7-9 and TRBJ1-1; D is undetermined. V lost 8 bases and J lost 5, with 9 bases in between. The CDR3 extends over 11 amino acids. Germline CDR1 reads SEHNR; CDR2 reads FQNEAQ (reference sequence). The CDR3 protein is CASLERTEAFF. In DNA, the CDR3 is TGTGCCAGCCTAGAACGGACTGAAGCTTTCTTT.

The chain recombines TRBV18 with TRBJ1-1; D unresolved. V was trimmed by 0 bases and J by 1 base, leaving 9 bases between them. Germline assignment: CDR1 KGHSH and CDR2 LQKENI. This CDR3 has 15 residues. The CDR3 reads CASSPPQHQNTEAFF. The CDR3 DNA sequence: TGTGCCAGCTCACCACCACAACACCAGAACACTGAAGCTTTCTTT.

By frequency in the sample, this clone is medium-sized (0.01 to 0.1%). CDR3 protein: CASSLRQGDGYTF. The DNA for the CDR3 is TGTGCCAGCAGTTTACGGCAGGGGGATGGCTACACCTTC. This chain connects TRBV27 to TRBJ1-2; TRBD1 matches 7 bases. Germline CDR1 reads MNHEY; CDR2 reads SMNVEV (reference sequence). The CDR3 totals 13 residues. The V and J ends lost 2 bases and 6 bases, in that order; junction bases with no gene match: 3.

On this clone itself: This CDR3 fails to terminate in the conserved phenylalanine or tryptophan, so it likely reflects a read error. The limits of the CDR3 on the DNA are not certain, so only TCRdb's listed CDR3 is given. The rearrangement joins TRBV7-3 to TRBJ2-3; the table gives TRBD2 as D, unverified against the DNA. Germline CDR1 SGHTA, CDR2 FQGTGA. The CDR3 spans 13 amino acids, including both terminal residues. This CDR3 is CASSVLVPSGSPL.

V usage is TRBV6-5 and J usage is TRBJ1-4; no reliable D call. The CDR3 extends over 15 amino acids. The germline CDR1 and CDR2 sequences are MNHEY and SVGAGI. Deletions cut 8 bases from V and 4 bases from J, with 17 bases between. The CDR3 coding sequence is TGTGCCAGCTCACATCTAGGCAGCGGTAATGAAAAACTGTTTTTT. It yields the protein CASSHLGSGNEKLFF.

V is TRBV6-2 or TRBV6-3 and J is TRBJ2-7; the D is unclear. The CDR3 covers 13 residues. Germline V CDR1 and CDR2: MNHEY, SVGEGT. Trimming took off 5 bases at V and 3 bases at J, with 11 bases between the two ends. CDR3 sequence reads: CASSQTTHYEQYF. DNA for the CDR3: TGTGCCAGCAGTCAGACAACCCACTACGAGCAGTACTTC.

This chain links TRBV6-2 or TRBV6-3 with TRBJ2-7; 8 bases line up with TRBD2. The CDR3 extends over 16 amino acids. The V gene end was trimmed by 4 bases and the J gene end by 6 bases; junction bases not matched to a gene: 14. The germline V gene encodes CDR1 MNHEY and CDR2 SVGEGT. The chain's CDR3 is CASSSASGGPRSEQYF. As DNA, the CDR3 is TGTGCCAGCAGTTCCGCAAGCGGGGGCCCCCGGAGCGAGCAGTACTTC.

CDR3 protein: CASSIHRDSPLHF. In DNA form, the CDR3 reads TGTGCCAGTAGTATCCACCGGGATTCACCCCTCCACTTT. The rearrangement links TRBV19 to TRBJ1-6; D unclear. This CDR3 is built from 13 residues. Germline V gene lookup returns CDR1 LNHDA and CDR2 SQIVND (reference sequence). Trimming cost V 3 bases and J 8 bases, with 8 bases left between them.